The T cell receptor beta chain under discussion was sequenced for a study of blood T cell repertoires in COVID-19 (dated by TCRdb to 2019 to 2021). Background for the entire study: Samples from collaborators originated in the United States, Italy and Spain and spanned both the acute and convalescent phases of COVID-19. The material from the prospective study consisted of cDNA or gDNA derived from T cells, B-cell-depleted T cells, or PBMCs. The dataset comprised deeply sampled blood TCRbeta repertoires from subjects exposed to, actively infected with, or recovered from COVID-19. The repertoires were released in a freely available public database intended as a resource for research on the immune response to SARS-CoV-2. The samples were drawn from the first 160 participants of the ongoing ImmuneRACE study and from 1,254 subjects provided by 6 global collaborators. Sample metadata almost always included a de-identified subject ID, COVID-19 status, age in years and sex. Where available, HLA class I and class II types were taken from metadata supplied by the sample provider and were not determined by assay-based typing.

Each collaborating institution followed its own protocols to collect whole blood in K2EDTA tubes. For TCRbeta analysis, collaborator samples were shipped as frozen whole blood, as isolated PBMCs, or as DNA extracted from either sample type. Study-wide findings and limitations: Clinical and demographic metadata were provided uncurated, with the amount varying by source and participant.

The junction carries 10 bases between V and J, which are trimmed by 0 bases and 1 base respectively. The germline V gene (reference sequence) provides CDR1 LNHNV and CDR2 YYDKDF. The CDR3 holds 16 amino acids from the cysteine to the phenylalanine. The retained sequence is limited to the CDR3, 48 bases, with the frame set at the first base. The immunoSEQ Assay, a bias-controlled multiplex PCR, was used to amplify TCRbeta CDR3 regions from genomic DNA. The paper's processing steps were these. Nucleated cell counts per sample were estimated from amplification of reference gene primers within the assay. Sequence reads were collapsed and filtered to measure the absolute abundance of every unique TCRbeta CDR3 rearrangement. For each sample, productive Simpson clonality was calculated by taking the square root of Simpson's diversity index across productive rearrangements. What TCRdb holds here is the immuneACCESS table cut down to in-frame rearrangements. Part of the clones is not present; checked against another copy, under half of the missing clones reflect an unresolved V gene, and the others are unexplained. Clonal size and the V and J genes are those of that table, whereas D and trimming came from the DNA. This sample holds some 370,000 clones; almost 90% were observed only once. The ten largest clones represent about 7% of the sample.

This clone showed up just once. Its antigen remains undetermined. No per-base quality is available; no much larger clone lies one base away. The rearranged chain carries TRBV15 and TRBJ1-5, and TRBD1 may be the D gene, going by 5 matching bases. Sequenced input: peripheral blood. This receptor was obtained from a man aged 18-30 years with active or convalescent COVID-19. In nucleotides, the sequence is TGTGCCACCAGCAGAGATTGGGGGGAGAGCAATCAGCCCCAGCATTTT. Translated, this is CATSRDWGESNQPQHF.